These 32 T cell receptor beta chains were sequenced from one sample in a study of T-cell memory formation after mild COVID-19. TCRdb fed the 5' RACE reads into MiXCR, producing one record per CDR3 protein. The sample consists of about 350,000 distinct CDR3 sequences, approximately 15% of them appearing once. Sequencing used PBMCs or a T cell subset sorted from them (not recorded which). The receptor source for this set is a man between 18 and 35 years old who had mild COVID-19 (a few samples of this study predate the infection). Cell type and time point are not known.

This clonotype has more than one count but fewer than ten. V is TRBV7-2 and J is TRBJ2-3; D ambiguous. V lost 3 bases to trimming and J lost 5 bases, with 9 bases between them. CDR3 length equals 13 residues. Germline V gene data show CDR1 as SGHTA and CDR2 as FQGNSA. CDR3 region: CASSFYHQDTQYF. DNA for the CDR3: TGTGCCAGCAGCTTCTATCATCAAGATACGCAGTATTTT.

The chain recombines TRBV9 with TRBJ2-1, with 8 bases identical to TRBD1. The V gene's germline CDR1 is SGDLS and CDR2 YYNGEE. Trimming cost V 4 bases and J 6 bases; bases outside gene matches: 15. This CDR3 is 17 amino acids long. This chain's CDR3 is CASSPRQGPLQFNEQFF. The CDR3 DNA follows: TGTGCCAGCAGCCCACGACAGGGGCCTCTCCAATTCAATGAGCAGTTCTTC.

This clonotype turned up a few times. The rearrangement joins TRBV29-1 to TRBJ1-2; D is undetermined. This CDR3 has 12 residues. V was pared by 3 bases and J by 2 bases, with 7 bases between. Germline-derived CDR1 and CDR2 are SQVTM and ANQGSEA. CDR3 amino acids: CSVDRENYGYTF. CDR3 nucleotides: TGCAGCGTTGATCGGGAAAACTATGGCTACACCTTC.

This clonotype has a count of ten or more. The chain is built from TRBV6-5 and TRBJ2-1; no reliable D call. V dropped 6 bases and J dropped 3 bases, with 15 bases sitting between them. CDR1 is MNHEY and CDR2 is SVGAGI in the germline V gene. This CDR3 comprises 15 residues. The CDR3, as DNA: TGTGCCAGCAGCATCATCTACGGTGTCTACAATGAGCAGTTCTTC. This codes for CASSIIYGVYNEQFF.

The chain is built from TRBV6-2 or TRBV6-3 and TRBJ2-1; TRBD2 agrees at 8 bases. Germline lookup yields CDR1 MNHEY and CDR2 SVGEGT. This CDR3 has 15 amino acids. Trimming took 6 bases from V and 6 from J; bases not matched to a gene: 10. CDR3 region: CASRERGGTFNEQFF. CDR3 nucleotides: TGTGCCAGCAGAGAACGGGGGGGCACTTTCAATGAGCAGTTCTTC.

The rearrangement joins TRBV4-2 to TRBJ1-5; TRBD1 matches 8 bases. Per the germline V gene, CDR1 is LGHNA and CDR2 is YNFKEQ. The CDR3 sequence is 16 residues long. Trimming took 2 bases from V and 4 from J; bases not matched to a gene: 7. The CDR3 loop reads CASSQHPTGENQPQHF. CDR3 nucleotides: TGTGCCAGCAGCCAACACCCGACAGGGGAAAATCAGCCCCAGCATTTT.

This clonotype was found once. The chain combines TRBV28 with TRBJ2-1, with TRBD1 matching over 9 bases. The CDR3 contains 16 residues. V dropped 1 base and J dropped 4; count of bases not matched to a gene: 5. Germline V gene sequence: CDR1 MDHEN, CDR2 SYDVKM. The CDR3 coding sequence is TGTGCCAGCAGTTTATTTCGGGACAGGGTTTACAATGAGCAGTTCTTC. This sequence encodes CASSLFRDRVYNEQFF.

V gene TRBV20-1 combines with J gene TRBJ2-1; no definite D call. This CDR3 is built from 12 residues. The V gene lost 7 bases and the J gene lost 7 bases, with 14 bases spanning the gap. CDR1 and CDR2 (germline): DFQATT, SNEGSKA (reference sequence). DNA for the CDR3: TGCAGTGTTACAGTTGTGGGGAATGAGCAGTTCTTC. It yields the protein CSVTVVGNEQFF.

This clonotype was counted between two and nine times. The chain recombines TRBV4-3 with TRBJ2-1; D is perhaps TRBD1 or TRBD2 (5 bases each). The CDR3 length is 15 residues. Trimming took off 4 bases at V and 7 bases at J, with 17 bases between the two ends. CDR1 is LGHNA and CDR2 is YSLEER in the germline V gene. Written as DNA, the CDR3 is TGCGCCAGCAGCCGCTTACCGGGACGGATGAATGAGCAGTTCTTC. This gives the protein CASSRLPGRMNEQFF.

The rearrangement links TRBV7-6 to TRBJ2-1; 8 bases match TRBD2. V dropped 5 bases and J dropped 4; count of bases not matched to a gene: 4. The CDR3 consists of 14 residues. CDR1 and CDR2 from the germline V gene are SGHVS and FNYEAQ. The CDR3 nucleotides are TGTGCCAGCAGCCGTAGCGGGGTTTACAATGAGCAGTTCTTC. Amino acids: CASSRSGVYNEQFF.

This clonotype was found a few times. The chain couples TRBV25-1 to TRBJ1-1; D may be TRBD1 (5 bases). The V and J ends lost 3 bases and 3 bases respectively, with 8 bases between them. Germline CDR1 MGHDK, CDR2 SYGVNS. The length of the CDR3 is 13 residues. The CDR3 reads CASSEGRHTEAFF. CDR3 coding DNA: TGTGCCAGCAGTGAGGGACGGCACACTGAAGCTTTCTTT.

This clonotype was detected only a few times. J is TRBJ2-7 and V is TRBV6-5, with a possible D match to TRBD2 (5 bases). With 2 bases removed from V and 1 base from J, the gap between germline ends came to 12 bases. The germline gives CDR1 MNHEY, CDR2 SVGAGI. This CDR3 spans 15 amino acids. The CDR3 here is CASSYASTGSYEQYF. The CDR3 bases are TGTGCCAGCAGTTACGCGTCAACGGGGTCCTACGAGCAGTACTTC.

This clonotype showed up just a few times. This rearrangement joins TRBV5-1 to TRBJ2-1, with TRBD2 identical over 10 bases. The CDR3 has 16 amino acids. J lost 14 bases, V lost 0 bases, and 14 bases had no gene match. CDR1 is SGHRS and CDR2 is YFSETQ in the germline V gene. In nucleotides, the CDR3 is TGCGCCAGCAGCTTGGAGGGTTTGCGGGGACTAGCGTTGAAGTTCTTC. It encodes CASSLEGLRGLALKFF.

There are many counts of this clonotype. J is TRBJ1-6 and V is TRBV27; possible D gene TRBD1, 5 bases. Trimming took off 2 bases at V and 7 bases at J, with 12 bases between the two ends. This CDR3 has 15 amino acids. CDR1 MNHEY and CDR2 SMNVEV come from the germline V gene (reference sequence). CDR3 in DNA: TGTGCCAGCAGTTTAATCGGGACGGGAAATTCACCCCTCCACTTT. As protein: CASSLIGTGNSPLHF.

This clonotype came up a few times. The chain carries TRBV7-9 and TRBJ2-3; the D is unclear. CDR1 and CDR2 (germline): SEHNR, FQNEAQ (reference sequence). The CDR3 sequence is 12 residues long. V was trimmed by 5 bases and J by 7 bases, leaving 10 bases between them. The CDR3 protein is CASSPYVNTQYF. CDR3 nucleotides: TGTGCCAGCAGCCCCTACGTGAATACGCAGTATTTT.

Ten or more counts support this clonotype. The chain uses TRBV4-1 and TRBJ2-1; D is possibly TRBD2 (5 bases). CDR3 length equals 14 residues. V was pared by 0 bases and J by 4 bases, with 7 bases between. Germline V gene sequence: CDR1 MGHRA, CDR2 YSYEKL. The CDR3 sequence is CASSQEDSYNEQFF. The DNA of the CDR3 is TGCGCCAGCAGCCAAGAGGACTCGTACAATGAGCAGTTCTTC.

This clonotype occurred a few times. The rearrangement joins TRBV28 to TRBJ2-5; D may be TRBD1 (6 bases). Trimming left V 7 bases short and J 5 bases short, with 17 bases between. This CDR3 has 14 amino acids. CDR1 is MDHEN, CDR2 SYDVKM, per germline. The CDR3 loop is CASNIQGLEETQYF. Written as DNA, the CDR3 is TGTGCCAGCAATATACAGGGTTTGGAGGAGACCCAGTACTTC.

V is TRBV7-3 and J is TRBJ2-7, with D hard to call. CDR1 SGHTA and CDR2 FQGTGA come from the germline V gene. CDR3 length: 14 amino acids. The V gene lost 3 bases and the J gene lost 4 bases, with 13 bases spanning the gap. CDR3 sequence reads: CASSFKPDRYEQYV. As DNA, the CDR3 is TGTGCCAGCAGCTTTAAGCCCGACCGGTACGAGCAGTACGTC.

This clonotype was counted ten times or more. DNA for the CDR3: TGCGCCAGCAGTGAGCTCCGGGGAAGGGGGCAAGATACGCAGTATTTT. Its translation is CASSELRGRGQDTQYF. The genes are TRBV10-1 and TRBJ2-3; 7 bases map to TRBD1. The V and J ends lost 2 bases and 5 bases, in that order; junction bases with no gene match: 10. Germline-derived CDR1 and CDR2 are WNHNN and SYGVQD (reference sequence). CDR3 length: 16 residues.

This chain connects TRBV20-1 to TRBJ2-1; D gene uncertain. Trimming pared 3 bases from V and 1 base from J, leaving 10 bases between. The CDR3 sequence is 14 residues long. The germline V gene encodes CDR1 DFQATT and CDR2 SNEGSKA (reference sequence). The chain's CDR3 is CSARGRISYNEQFF. In DNA, the CDR3 is TGCAGTGCTAGGGGCAGGATATCCTACAATGAGCAGTTCTTC.

The rearrangement links TRBV20-1 to TRBJ2-5; 9 bases agree with TRBD1. The length of the CDR3 is 13 residues. Germline CDR1 reads DFQATT; CDR2 reads SNEGSKA (reference sequence). The J segment lost 4 bases and the V segment lost 5 bases, leaving 5 bases of the junction unmatched. The DNA for the CDR3 is TGCAGTGCTTTCCGGACAGGGGCAGAGACCCAGTACTTC. This translates into CSAFRTGAETQYF.

In its sample, this clonotype was seen a few times. The chain carries TRBV20-1 and TRBJ2-1, with 8 bases matching TRBD1. Germline V CDR1 and CDR2: DFQATT, SNEGSKA (reference sequence). Trimming took 3 bases from V and 5 from J; bases not matched to a gene: 15. This CDR3 has 17 amino acids. The CDR3 spells CSASPVEGQGYHNEQFF. The CDR3 nucleotides are TGCAGTGCTAGTCCTGTTGAAGGACAGGGCTATCACAATGAGCAGTTCTTC.

The genes are TRBV4-1 and TRBJ2-7; D might be TRBD2 (6 bases). CDR1 and CDR2 from the germline V gene are MGHRA and YSYEKL. The CDR3 has 13 residues. V was cut by 6 bases and J by 0 bases, with 9 bases left in between. The CDR3 nucleotides read TGCGCCAGCAGGGACGGGAGCTCCTACGAGCAGTACGTC. Its translation: CASRDGSSYEQYV.

The chain combines TRBV3-1 with TRBJ2-3, with D perhaps matching TRBD1 or TRBD2 (6 bases each). The CDR3 consists of 16 residues. CDR1 and CDR2 from the germline V gene are LGHDT and YNNKEL (reference sequence). Trimming took off 0 bases at V and 3 bases at J, with 13 bases between the two ends. The DNA for the CDR3 is TGTGCCAGCAGCCAAGATGCGAGGGGGACTACAGATACGCAGTATTTT. This encodes CASSQDARGTTDTQYF.

This clonotype was counted a few times. The chain employs TRBV20-1 and TRBJ2-3; 8 bases fit TRBD2. Germline assignment: CDR1 DFQATT and CDR2 SNEGSKA (reference sequence). With V trimmed by 6 bases and J by 4 bases, 9 bases remained unmatched. This CDR3 is built from 14 residues. This CDR3 reads CSAPKAGGSDTQYF. The CDR3 bases are TGCAGTGCCCCTAAGGCGGGGGGCTCAGATACGCAGTATTTT.

This chain joins TRBV5-1 and TRBJ1-2; 8 bases are shared with TRBD1. This CDR3 is 14 amino acids long. Losses at the gene ends were 2 bases for V and 6 bases for J; bases not matched to a gene: 6. Germline V gene lookup returns CDR1 SGHRS and CDR2 YFSETQ. The CDR3: CASSLGQGFNGYTF. Here the CDR3 DNA reads TGCGCCAGCAGCTTAGGACAGGGCTTTAATGGCTACACCTTC.

This clonotype was counted a single time. This chain uses TRBV4-3 with TRBJ2-1; D possibly uses TRBD1 or TRBD2 (5 bases each). V was cut by 3 bases and J by 3 bases, with 12 bases left in between. This CDR3 spans 15 amino acids. Germline CDR1 LGHNA, CDR2 YSLEER. CDR3 bases: TGCGCCAGCAGCCACGGGACCGCCCGCTACAATGAGCAGTTCTTC. Translating gives CASSHGTARYNEQFF.

J is TRBJ2-2 and V is TRBV28; D gene unclear. The CDR3 extends over 15 amino acids. Germline CDR1 MDHEN, CDR2 SYDVKM. V lost 3 bases and J lost 0, with 8 bases in between. The CDR3, as DNA: TGTGCCAGCAGTTTGATCTCCTCGAACACCGGGGAGCTGTTTTTT. Translation: CASSLISSNTGELFF.

The chain combines TRBV5-1 with TRBJ2-7; the D is unclear. The CDR3 spans 15 residues. The germline gives CDR1 SGHRS, CDR2 YFSETQ. V lost 4 bases to trimming and J lost 3 bases, with 17 bases between them. The CDR3 loop reads CASSTRPPQIYEQYF. The CDR3 DNA follows: TGCGCCAGCAGCACAAGGCCACCTCAAATCTACGAGCAGTACTTC.

This clonotype occurred many times. The chain is built from TRBV12-3 or TRBV12-4 and TRBJ2-3; possible D gene TRBD2, 6 bases. V lost 1 base and J 3 bases, leaving 8 bases between the germline ends. The CDR3 length is 14 residues. The CDR3 coding sequence is TGTGCCAGCAGTTTAGGGGAGGTTACAGATACGCAGTATTTT. Amino acid sequence: CASSLGEVTDTQYF.

A few counts support this clonotype. The CDR3 here is CASSFQGGAETQYF. The CDR3 DNA reads as TGTGCCAGCAGCTTCCAGGGGGGGGCTGAGACCCAGTACTTC. The J gene is TRBJ2-5, the V gene TRBV5-4, with D possibly being TRBD1 or TRBD2 (7 bases each). Germline V lookup: CDR1 SGHNT, CDR2 YYREEE (reference sequence). V gave up 2 bases and J gave up 5 bases, with 13 bases separating them. The CDR3 loop spans 14 amino acids.

This chain joins TRBV9 and TRBJ1-2; D gene unclear. Germline values: CDR1 SGDLS, CDR2 YYNGEE. The CDR3 consists of 15 residues. Trimming took off 0 bases at V and 0 bases at J, with 9 bases between the two ends. CDR3 amino acids: CASSVDPQANYGYTF. The CDR3 DNA follows: TGTGCCAGCAGCGTAGATCCCCAAGCTAACTATGGCTACACCTTC.